Each of the 28 T cell receptor beta chains below was sequenced from the same sample in a study of OX40 agonist ivuxolimab in advanced cancers. Measured with immunoSEQ multiplex PCR; TCRdb has only the in-frame clones, and not every one. The sample contains 70,000 to 90,000 clones, around nine tenths of which appear only once. The sequencing used CD4+ or CD8+ T cells sorted from blood, collected in a trial of the OX40 agonist ivuxolimab. These receptors all come from an adult with an advanced solid tumor such as melanoma, head and neck, liver or kidney cancer.

The chain is built from TRBV6-5 and TRBJ1-2; 10 bases map to TRBD1. With 6 bases clipped from V and 1 base from J, the junction kept 5 bases outside the gene matches. This CDR3 has 15 residues. Germline CDR1 is MNHEY and CDR2 is SVGAGI. CDR3 nucleotide sequence: TGTGCCAGCAGGCCGGGACAGGGGATTAACTATGGCTACACCTTC. Protein sequence: CASRPGQGINYGYTF.

The chain couples TRBV27 to TRBJ2-1; the match to TRBD1 covers 11 bases. CDR1 is MNHEY, CDR2 SMNVEV, per germline (reference sequence). There are 13 residues in the CDR3. Trimming took 6 bases from V and 7 from J; bases not matched to a gene: 2. The CDR3 bases are TGTGCCAGCAGGGACAGGGGGCTGAATGAGCAGTTCTTC. It is translated as CASRDRGLNEQFF.

This clone appeared a single time. CDR3 sequence: CASSGGTSGANEQFF. Here the CDR3 DNA reads TGTGCCAGCAGTGGCGGGACTAGCGGGGCAAATGAGCAGTTCTTC. The chain carries TRBV6-1 and TRBJ2-1; 13 positions match TRBD2. The V gene end was trimmed by 4 bases and the J gene end by 7 bases; junction bases not matched to a gene: 4. The CDR3 extends over 15 amino acids. Germline loops: CDR1 MNHNS, CDR2 SASEGT.

The chain couples TRBV21-1 to TRBJ2-3. TRBV21-1 is labeled a pseudogene. This CDR3 is built from 12 residues. The CDR3 DNA sequence: TGTGCCAGCAGCAACTTACCCTATACGCAGTATTTT. It encodes CASSNLPYTQYF.

The V and J genes are TRBV9 and TRBJ2-5; maybe TRBD2 (5 bases). The CDR3 sequence is 15 residues long. Germline assignment: CDR1 SGDLS and CDR2 YYNGEE. Deletions cut 4 bases from V and 0 bases from J, with 13 bases between. The CDR3 nucleotides read TGTGCCAGCAGCCCCCGTTCGGGAAACCAAGAGACCCAGTACTTC. This sequence encodes CASSPRSGNQETQYF.

There are a few counts of this clone. The V and J genes are TRBV19 and TRBJ1-1; no clear D gene. Trimming shortened V by 3 bases and J by 5 bases, and 16 bases separated the two germline ends. Looked up from germline, CDR1 is LNHDA and CDR2 is SQIVND (reference sequence). The CDR3 has 15 residues. The CDR3 loop reads CASSIWSGFGTEAFF. The CDR3 region has the DNA TGTGCCAGTAGTATTTGGTCGGGCTTTGGGACTGAAGCTTTCTTT. The complete variable domain, with remaining parts taken from reference TRBV19 and TRBJ1-1, reads DGGITQSPKYLFRKEGQNVTLSCEQNLNHDAMYWYRQDPGQGLRLIYYSQIVNDFQKGDIAEGYSVSREKKESFPLTVTSAQKNPTAFYLCASSIWSGFGTEAFFGQGTRLTVV.

The CDR3, as DNA: TGTGCCAGCAGCGTATTTCGACTAGCGGGAGTTTATCCGGATGAGCAGTTCTTC. It translates to CASSVFRLAGVYPDEQFF. This chain uses TRBV9 with TRBJ2-1, with 12 bases that match TRBD2. V shed 1 base, J shed 8 bases, and the junction held 13 bases outside the gene matches. CDR3 length equals 18 residues. CDR1 is SGDLS, CDR2 YYNGEE, per germline.

The CDR3 DNA is TGCGCCAGCAGCCAAGGGGCAGTTTTTAGCAATCAGCCCCAGCATTTT. Its protein product is CASSQGAVFSNQPQHF. V is TRBV4-1 and J is TRBJ1-5; no clear D gene. This CDR3 spans 16 amino acids. V was trimmed by 1 base and J by 0 bases, leaving 10 bases between them. Germline-derived CDR1 and CDR2 are MGHRA and YSYEKL.

The V and J genes are TRBV2 and TRBJ2-1; D is unresolved. V was shortened by 6 bases and J by 10 bases, with 7 bases between the two germline ends. Germline values: CDR1 SNHLY, CDR2 FYNNEI. There are 10 residues in the CDR3. This CDR3 is CASRGLEQFF. As DNA, the CDR3 is TGTGCCAGCAGGGGGTTAGAGCAGTTCTTC.

The chain uses TRBV9 and TRBJ2-2, with TRBD2 identical over 9 bases. After removal of 3 bases from V and 1 base from J, the junction contained 4 bases not matched to a gene. This CDR3 is 16 amino acids long. In germline, CDR1 is SGDLS, CDR2 YYNGEE. The CDR3 protein is CASSDMTSGNTGELFF. The CDR3 region has the DNA TGTGCCAGCAGCGACATGACTAGCGGGAACACCGGGGAGCTGTTTTTT.

V usage is TRBV28 and J usage is TRBJ2-7; the D is unclear. The V end lost 7 bases, the J end lost 4 bases, and 8 bases lay between the germline ends. The CDR3 has 11 amino acids. Germline CDR1 MDHEN, CDR2 SYDVKM. The CDR3 DNA is TGTGCCAGCACCCAGCATTACGAGCAGTACTTC. As protein: CASTQHYEQYF.

V gene TRBV28 combines with J gene TRBJ1-1; weak D call: TRBD1 (5 bases). Germline lookup yields CDR1 MDHEN and CDR2 SYDVKM. Trimming pared 2 bases from V and 1 base from J, leaving 11 bases between. CDR3 size: 15 residues. The CDR3 coding sequence is TGTGCCAGCAGTTTAACGGGACGTCAGAACACTGAAGCTTTCTTT. Amino acids: CASSLTGRQNTEAFF.

The rearrangement joins TRBV18 to TRBJ1-5; 11 nucleotides line up with TRBD1. Germline V gene sequence: CDR1 KGHSH, CDR2 LQKENI. This CDR3 has 15 residues. With 6 bases clipped from V and 7 bases from J, the junction kept 8 bases outside the gene matches. The DNA for the CDR3 is TGTGCCAGCTCCCCGGGACAGGGGGTAGGGCAGCCCCAGCATTTT. This sequence encodes CASSPGQGVGQPQHF.

In nucleotides, the CDR3 is TGTGCCAGCAGCTTACTCCGGGTTTACGAGCAGTACTTC. Encoded protein: CASSLLRVYEQYF. This chain joins TRBV7-2 and TRBJ2-7; D unresolved. The CDR3 consists of 13 residues. The V gene's germline CDR1 is SGHTA and CDR2 FQGNSA. Trimming left V 2 bases short and J 4 bases short, with 9 bases between.

The rearrangement links TRBV21-1 to TRBJ2-6; the table's TRBD1 call for D was not verified on the DNA. TRBV21-1 counts as a pseudogene. The CDR3 contains 18 residues. CDR3 sequence: CASNRSSQSHSGANVLTF. CDR3 in DNA: TGTGCCAGCAACCGTTCCTCCCAGTCACACTCTGGGGCCAACGTCCTGACTTTC.

The chain combines TRBV15 with TRBJ1-1; D is uncertain. The CDR3 extends over 17 amino acids. In germline, CDR1 is LNHNV, CDR2 YYDKDF (reference sequence). V shed 1 base and J shed 0 bases, with 15 bases lying between them. The chain's CDR3 is CATSRGGLHGMNTEAFF. In DNA form, the CDR3 reads TGTGCCACCAGCAGAGGAGGACTCCACGGGATGAACACTGAAGCTTTCTTT.

The genes are TRBV12-5 and TRBJ2-3; D not resolved. The germline CDR1 and CDR2 sequences are LGHNT and FRNRAP. The V end was cut by 2 bases, the J end by 1 base, with 16 bases between. The CDR3 is 17 residues long. Written as DNA, the CDR3 is TGTGCTAGTGGTTTGCCCACCTGGGGAACGGGCACAGATACGCAGTATTTT. The encoded protein is CASGLPTWGTGTDTQYF.

The rearrangement uses TRBV9 and TRBJ1-1; 9 bases are shared with TRBD1. Germline assignment: CDR1 SGDLS and CDR2 YYNGEE. Trimming removed 2 bases from V and 2 bases from J; junction bases left unmatched: 1. This CDR3 has 14 amino acids. CDR3 bases: TGTGCCAGCAGCGTCACAGGGGGCAACACTGAAGCTTTCTTT. Amino acid sequence: CASSVTGGNTEAFF. Full variable domain (missing parts from reference TRBV9 and TRBJ1-1): DSGVTQTPKHLITATGQRVTLRCSPRSGDLSVYWYQQSLDQGLQFLIQYYNGEERAKGNILERFSAQQFPDLHSELNLSSLELGDSALYFCASSVTGGNTEAFFGQGTRLTVV.

The gene calls are TRBV5-8 and TRBJ2-7, with D possibly matching TRBD1 (6 bases). The CDR3 is 12 residues long. V lost 4 bases and J lost 5, with 10 bases in between. CDR1 SGHTS and CDR2 YDEGEE come from the germline V gene. The CDR3 reads CASSRNRDEQYF. In DNA form, the CDR3 reads TGTGCCAGCAGCCGTAACAGGGACGAGCAGTACTTC.

The chain recombines TRBV27 with TRBJ1-4; D may be TRBD1 (5 bases). The CDR3 covers 19 residues. Germline V gene sequence: CDR1 MNHEY, CDR2 SMNVEV (reference sequence). With 4 bases removed from V and 2 bases from J, the gap between germline ends came to 23 bases. CDR3 sequence: CASSYQMPRAGQTNEKLFF. The CDR3, as DNA: TGTGCCAGCAGTTACCAGATGCCTCGTGCGGGGCAGACTAATGAAAAACTGTTTTTT.

This chain links TRBV25-1 with TRBJ2-5; 8 positions agree with TRBD1. CDR3 size: 13 residues. Trimming removed 2 bases from V and 7 bases from J; junction bases left unmatched: 3. CDR1 is MGHDK, CDR2 SYGVNS, per germline. This CDR3 reads CASSERQGTTQYF. The CDR3 DNA follows: TGTGCCAGCAGTGAACGACAGGGGACGACCCAGTACTTC.

V and J are TRBV30 and TRBJ1-2; a possible D gene is TRBD1 (6 bases). The CDR3 has 14 amino acids. CDR1 and CDR2 from the germline V gene are GTSNPN and SVGIG (reference sequence). The ends were cut back, 1 base at V and 7 bases at J, with 16 bases in the middle. This CDR3 is CAWSALQGAAGYTF. CDR3 nucleotides: TGTGCCTGGAGTGCTCTACAGGGAGCGGCTGGCTACACCTTC.

The chain couples TRBV10-3 to TRBJ2-7; D is uncertain. This CDR3 is 13 amino acids long. V gave up 6 bases and J gave up 3 bases, with 12 bases separating them. Per the germline V gene, CDR1 is ENHRY and CDR2 is SYGVKD. The CDR3 DNA sequence: TGTGCCATCAGCGGCGGTGGGCTCTACGAGCAGTACTTC. It codes for CAISGGGLYEQYF.

This clone was counted a few times. V and J are TRBV10-3 and TRBJ2-5, with 10 bases matching TRBD1. V lost 2 bases to trimming and J lost 5 bases; unmatched junction nucleotides: 8. The length of the CDR3 is 16 residues. Germline V gives CDR1 ENHRY, CDR2 SYGVKD. CDR3 sequence (DNA): TGTGCCATCAGTGAGAAAGGACAGGGGGATTTGGAGACCCAGTACTTC. Encoded protein: CAISEKGQGDLETQYF.

A few counts support this clone. The rearrangement uses TRBV4-2 and TRBJ2-2; 8 bases agree with TRBD2. The CDR3 is 17 amino acids. Germline loops: CDR1 LGHNA, CDR2 YNFKEQ. J was trimmed by 4 bases and V by 0 bases; bases with no gene match: 7. CDR3 sequence reads: CASSQDLAGGRTGELFF. DNA for the CDR3: TGTGCCAGCAGCCAAGATTTGGCGGGAGGTCGCACCGGGGAGCTGTTTTTT.

This chain joins TRBV27 and TRBJ2-5; TRBD2 is a possible D gene (6 bases). In germline, CDR1 is MNHEY, CDR2 SMNVEV (reference sequence). Trimming pared 6 bases from V and 9 bases from J, leaving 26 bases between. The length of the CDR3 is 16 residues. CDR3 sequence: CASRHPLGGTLEAQYF. Here the CDR3 DNA reads TGTGCCAGCAGACACCCTTTGGGCGGGACCCTTGAGGCCCAGTACTTC.

The chain combines TRBV7-7 with TRBJ2-5; D may be TRBD2 (5 bases). Looked up from germline, CDR1 is SSHAT and CDR2 is FNYEAQ (reference sequence). Trimming took 2 bases from V and 1 from J, leaving 8 bases between them. The CDR3 is 14 residues long. CDR3 sequence (DNA): TGTGCCAGCAGCTTAACCCTAGCCCAAGAGACCCAGTACTTC. It translates to CASSLTLAQETQYF.

A few counts support this clone. The V gene is TRBV14, the J gene TRBJ2-2; the D is unclear. The CDR3 contains 13 residues. The V gene lost 6 bases and the J gene lost 8 bases, with 13 bases spanning the gap. The germline V gene encodes CDR1 SGHDN and CDR2 FVKESK. CDR3 in amino acids: CASSESRLGELFF. CDR3 bases: TGTGCCAGCAGTGAAAGTCGGTTGGGGGAGCTGTTTTTT.